A single sample is the source of the 25 T cell receptor beta chains below, sequenced in a study of beta chain features in type 1 diabetes. The isolated RNA, all of it, was reverse transcribed, so expressed TCRB transcripts were what got sequenced. Here immunoSEQ multiplex PCR was the method, and the copy in TCRdb shows in-frame clones only, minus some. Of under 950,000 clones listed, about a sixth are singletons. The source material was naive CD4+ T cells from blood. The receptors shown here come from a young woman in good health.

This clone was seen more than once but under ten times. V and J are TRBV7-9 and TRBJ2-4, with D possibly being TRBD2 (6 bases). Germline V gene sequence: CDR1 SEHNR, CDR2 FQNEAQ (reference sequence). The CDR3 runs to 14 residues. The V and J ends lost 5 bases and 7 bases respectively, with 15 bases between them. The CDR3 DNA is TGTGCCAGCAGCCCCCTAGCGATATGGAACATTCAGTACTTC. Amino acid sequence: CASSPLAIWNIQYF.

This clone occurred many times. This chain connects TRBV10-3 to TRBJ2-3; D possibly matches TRBD1 or TRBD2 (5 bases each). The V gene's germline CDR1 is ENHRY and CDR2 SYGVKD. Trimming cost V 3 bases and J 8 bases, with 18 bases left between them. This CDR3 comprises 15 residues. This CDR3 reads CAISDIWGRMGTQYF. The CDR3, as DNA: TGTGCCATCAGTGACATCTGGGGACGAATGGGTACGCAGTATTTT.

This clone has a handful of counts. At the DNA level, this CDR3 is encoded by other sequences in the same sample as well. The chain links TRBV5-4 to TRBJ2-1; perhaps D is TRBD1 or TRBD2 (5 bases each). Germline V gives CDR1 SGHNT, CDR2 YYREEE (reference sequence). V gave up 0 bases and J gave up 0 bases, with 7 bases separating them. The CDR3 sequence is 15 residues long. The CDR3 is CASSLGGDSYNEQFF. The CDR3 nucleotides read TGTGCCAGCAGCTTGGGAGGGGACTCCTACAATGAGCAGTTCTTC.

This clone turned up a few times. The genes are TRBV9 and TRBJ2-2, with D maybe TRBD2 (5 bases). CDR1 is SGDLS and CDR2 is YYNGEE in the germline V gene. The CDR3 is 15 amino acids. V lost 2 bases and J 1 base, leaving 9 bases between the germline ends. The CDR3 is CASSVGLLNTGELFF. The CDR3 DNA reads as TGTGCCAGCAGCGTCGGACTCCTGAACACCGGGGAGCTGTTTTTT.

The chain has TRBV4-2 and TRBJ2-7; D is undetermined. Germline V CDR1 and CDR2: LGHNA, YNFKEQ. The CDR3 covers 12 residues. Trimming took 3 bases from V and 3 from J, leaving 6 bases between them. CDR3 sequence (DNA): TGTGCCAGCAGCCAGTTCAACTACGAGCAGTACTTC. Translation: CASSQFNYEQYF.

A remark on this clone: A much bigger clone sits one base away, suggesting this may be a read error. The chain uses TRBV25-1 and TRBJ2-2, with D uncertain. Germline CDR1 is MGHDK and CDR2 is SYGVNS. The CDR3 is 12 residues long. V was clipped by 4 bases and J by 2 bases, with 2 bases between them. For the CDR3, the DNA is TGTGCCAGCAGTGTAAACACCGGGGAGCTGTTTTTT. Translating it yields CASSVNTGELFF.

This clone was recorded a few times. The rearrangement links TRBV19 to TRBJ2-6; the D is unclear. The CDR3 length is 15 residues. The V gene's germline CDR1 is LNHDA and CDR2 SQIVND (reference sequence). V lost 4 bases and J lost 1, with 8 bases in between. The CDR3 region has the DNA TGTGCCAGTAGTAAAGTAGCTTCTGGGGCCAACGTCCTGACTTTC. This sequence encodes CASSKVASGANVLTF. The complete variable domain, with remaining parts taken from reference TRBV19 and TRBJ2-6, reads DGGITQSPKYLFRKEGQNVTLSCEQNLNHDAMYWYRQDPGQGLRLIYYSQIVNDFQKGDIAEGYSVSREKKESFPLTVTSAQKNPTAFYLCASSKVASGANVLTFGAGSRLTVL.

This clone was seen only a few times. V and J are TRBV20-1 and TRBJ2-3; D unclear. The germline CDR1 and CDR2 sequences are DFQATT and SNEGSKA (reference sequence). The CDR3 is 11 residues long. V was clipped by 6 bases and J by 7 bases, with 11 bases between them. The CDR3 protein is CSAPWGYTQYF. The CDR3 DNA reads as TGCAGTGCCCCCTGGGGTTATACGCAGTATTTT.

This clone was seen a few times. The chain carries TRBV25-1 and TRBJ2-7, with 7 positions matching TRBD2. V shed 3 bases and J 9 bases; nucleotides not matched to a gene: 8. The CDR3 is made up of 13 amino acids. The germline CDR1 and CDR2 sequences are MGHDK and SYGVNS. For the CDR3, the DNA is TGTGCCAGCAGTGAGGCTAGCGGATTTGCGCAGTACTTC. Protein product: CASSEASGFAQYF.

This clone turned up a few times. V usage is TRBV7-2 and J usage is TRBJ2-1; 12 positions agree with TRBD2. Germline lookup yields CDR1 SGHTA and CDR2 FQGNSA. The CDR3 length is 18 residues. The trim removed 1 base at V and 3 bases at J, leaving 7 bases unmatched. CDR3 DNA sequence: TGTGCCAGCAGCTTAGAACTAGCGGGAGGAACACGCTACAATGAGCAGTTCTTC. It yields the protein CASSLELAGGTRYNEQFF.

This rearrangement joins TRBV5-8 to TRBJ1-1, with a weak D call TRBD1 (5 bases). Per germline, CDR1 SGHTS and CDR2 YDEGEE. CDR3 size: 14 residues. The ends were cut back, 7 bases at V and 2 bases at J, with 15 bases in the middle. The CDR3 bases are TGTGCCAGCCGTGGGACCGGACACAACACTGAAGCTTTCTTT. Its translation is CASRGTGHNTEAFF.

This clone was seen a handful of times. Within the sample, other DNA sequences also encode this same CDR3. The gene calls are TRBV28 and TRBJ1-5; no clear D gene. V shed 3 bases and J shed 0 bases, with 3 bases lying between them. Germline CDR1 MDHEN, CDR2 SYDVKM. The CDR3 totals 13 residues. CDR3 amino acids: CASSFDSNQPQHF. For the CDR3, the DNA is TGTGCCAGCAGTTTCGATAGCAATCAGCCCCAGCATTTT.

The chain recombines TRBV7-3 with TRBJ2-7, with D possibly matching TRBD2 (6 bases). The CDR3 consists of 14 residues. CDR1 and CDR2 (germline): SGHTA, FQGTGA. Between the trimmed V and J ends, which lost 5 bases and 1 base, there was a span of 12 bases. The CDR3 spells CASSPRGGSYEQYF. Written as DNA, the CDR3 is TGTGCCAGCAGCCCCCGTGGGGGGTCCTACGAGCAGTACTTC.

Regarding this clone: Additional DNA sequences in this sample encode the identical CDR3. This rearrangement joins TRBV7-9 to TRBJ2-3; perhaps TRBD2 as D (5 bases). Per the germline V gene, CDR1 is SEHNR and CDR2 is FQNEAQ (reference sequence). The CDR3 runs to 13 residues. Trimming pared 3 bases from V and 5 bases from J, leaving 9 bases between. The CDR3 DNA sequence: TGTGCCAGCAGCTTTGGAAGCGGAGATACGCAGTATTTT. Protein: CASSFGSGDTQYF. Full variable domain (rest looked up from reference TRBV7-9 and TRBJ2-3): DTGVSQNPRHKITKRGQNVTFRCDPISEHNRLYWYRQTLGQGPEFLTYFQNEAQLEKSRLLSDRFSAERPKGSFSTLEIQRTEQGDSAMYLCASSFGSGDTQYFGPGTRLTVL.

The chain couples TRBV7-2 to TRBJ1-2; possible D gene TRBD1, 5 bases. The germline CDR1 and CDR2 sequences are SGHTA and FQGNSA. The V end was cut by 11 bases, the J end by 5 bases, with 18 bases between. The CDR3 runs to 13 residues. The CDR3 DNA is TGTGCCGGGGGGAGACAGCCACTTTATGGCTACACCTTC. It specifies CAGGRQPLYGYTF. Together with reference TRBV7-2 and TRBJ1-2, the CDR3 gives the full variable domain: GAGVSQSPSNKVTEKGKDVELRCDPISGHTALYWYRQSLGQGLEFLIYFQGNSAPDKSGLPSDRFSAERTGGSVSTLTIQRTQQEDSAVYLCAGGRQPLYGYTFGSGTRLTVV.

This clone occurred a few times. The chain carries TRBV28 and TRBJ2-5; the D call may be TRBD1 or TRBD2 (5 bases each). The CDR3 runs to 12 residues. Germline V gives CDR1 MDHEN, CDR2 SYDVKM. V was trimmed by 4 bases and J by 5 bases, leaving 8 bases between them. CDR3 sequence (DNA): TGTGCCAGCAGTTCAGGGACGGAGACCCAGTACTTC. This sequence encodes CASSSGTETQYF.

This clone turned up a few times. The genes are TRBV29-1 and TRBJ2-1; 7 bases agree with TRBD1. The CDR3 length is 13 residues. The germline gives CDR1 SQVTM, CDR2 ANQGSEA. V was clipped by 7 bases and J by 6 bases; unmatched bases: 9. CDR3 residues: CSGSRTGINEQFF. As DNA, the CDR3 is TGCAGCGGCTCAAGGACAGGAATCAATGAGCAGTTCTTC.

The V gene is TRBV5-5, the J gene TRBJ2-5, with 13 bases fitting TRBD2. Germline V lookup: CDR1 SGHKS, CDR2 YYEKEE (reference sequence). The CDR3 has 18 amino acids. The V segment lost 1 base and the J segment 2 bases; nucleotides outside the gene matches: 8. In nucleotides, the CDR3 is TGTGCCAGCAGCTTGCGTGGACTAGCGGGAGAGCGGCAAGAGACCCAGTACTTC. Its protein product is CASSLRGLAGERQETQYF.

The chain recombines TRBV4-2 with TRBJ2-1, with 7 bases aligning to TRBD1. Germline-derived CDR1 and CDR2 are LGHNA and YNFKEQ. This CDR3 is 16 amino acids long. V trimming: 4 bases; J trimming: 6 bases; junction bases outside the gene matches: 12. The CDR3 sequence is CASSLTSRTGGNEQFF. The CDR3, as DNA: TGTGCCAGCAGCCTAACGTCCCGGACAGGAGGCAATGAGCAGTTCTTC.

The rearrangement uses TRBV7-2 and TRBJ2-2; TRBD2 matches 14 bases. With V trimmed by 0 bases and J by 12 bases, 9 bases remained unmatched. Germline V gives CDR1 SGHTA, CDR2 FQGNSA. The CDR3 is 17 residues long. In DNA form, the CDR3 reads TGTGCCAGCAGCTTAGCCTGGGGGACTAGCGGGAGATCGAAGCTGTTTTTT. Its protein is CASSLAWGTSGRSKLFF.

The rearrangement joins TRBV7-2 to TRBJ1-1, with D possibly matching TRBD1 (6 bases). The V end lost 3 bases, the J end lost 5 bases, and 10 bases lay between the germline ends. CDR1 is SGHTA, CDR2 FQGNSA, per germline. The CDR3 spans 13 residues. CDR3 protein: CASSLGGQTEAFF. In DNA form, the CDR3 reads TGTGCCAGCAGCTTGGGGGGGCAGACTGAAGCTTTCTTT.

In this sample, this clone turned up a few times. The J gene is TRBJ1-2, the V gene TRBV20-1; D not resolved. The CDR3 is 11 residues long. From germline, CDR1 is DFQATT and CDR2 SNEGSKA (reference sequence). V was pared by 4 bases and J by 7 bases, with 10 bases between. As DNA, the CDR3 is TGCAGTGCTACAGGTTGGGGTGGCTACACCTTC. Protein sequence: CSATGWGGYTF.

The J gene is TRBJ2-5, the V gene TRBV25-1; 14 bases match TRBD2. Germline V lookup: CDR1 MGHDK, CDR2 SYGVNS. The CDR3 is 17 residues long. V shed 4 bases and J 6 bases; nucleotides not matched to a gene: 10. CDR3 residues: CASSANVGTSGRKTQYF. The CDR3 bases are TGTGCCAGCAGTGCAAACGTGGGGACTAGCGGGAGAAAGACCCAGTACTTC. Drawing the rest from reference TRBV25-1 and TRBJ2-5, the complete variable domain is EADIYQTPRYLVIGTGKKITLECSQTMGHDKMYWYQQDPGMELHLIHYSYGVNSTEKGDLSSESTVSRIRTEHFPLTLESARPSHTSQYLCASSANVGTSGRKTQYFGPGTRLLVL.

This clone was seen more than once but under ten times. The chain joins TRBV6-1 to TRBJ2-5; TRBD2 is a possible D gene (6 bases). Trimming removed 1 base at V and 5 bases at J, with 11 bases between. This CDR3 spans 14 amino acids. The germline V gene has CDR1 MNHNS and CDR2 SASEGT. The CDR3 bases are TGTGCCAGCAGTGAAGTGCAGCGGGCGGAGACCCAGTACTTC. Translating it yields CASSEVQRAETQYF.

The J gene is TRBJ2-1, the V gene TRBV7-9, with 13 bases matching TRBD2. After removal of 5 bases from V and 7 bases from J, the junction contained 5 bases not matched to a gene. Germline V gene data show CDR1 as SEHNR and CDR2 as FQNEAQ (reference sequence). The CDR3 loop spans 15 amino acids. The DNA for the CDR3 is TGTGCCAGCAGCCCCCCGGGACTAGCGGGGAATGAGCAGTTCTTC. This translates into CASSPPGLAGNEQFF.